The rows below give T cell receptor beta chains drawn from one sample of a study of T cell repertoires in cytomegalovirus infection. The antigens of these receptors remain unknown. TCRdb re-derived calls from the reads in MiXCR, one entry per CDR3 protein. The profile covers about 830,000 distinct CDR3 sequences, with 32% appearing a single time and under 15% taken by the ten largest. Specimen: cultured CD8+ T cells from PBMCs, collected from culture after CMV antigen stimulation. All receptors come from a human donor in good health (CMV status not recorded). Some clones in this sample may be carry-over from other donors' samples. CDR3s include the opening cysteine and the closing phenylalanine or tryptophan. Fields, in order: V gene, J gene, CDR3 protein.

>TRBV9|TRBJ2-4
CASSVGVVAKNIQYF
>TRBV19|TRBJ2-1
CASSIGGGQGNEQFF
>TRBV29-1|TRBJ2-2
CSASTGGMGTGELFF
>TRBV7-6|TRBJ2-7
CASSLGRASEQYF
>TRBV5-4|TRBJ1-6
CASSGDRNSPLHF
>TRBV7-9|TRBJ1-5
CASSIQGDQPQHF
>TRBV2|TRBJ2-1
CASSVPPPARGQDEQFF
>TRBV2|TRBJ2-5
CASSSPGQGYQETQYF
>TRBV7-8|TRBJ1-1
CASSLWGARGTEAFF
>TRBV19|TRBJ2-2
CASSMEEKTAGELFF
>TRBV19|TRBJ2-2
CASSITHTNTGELFF
>TRBV6-6|TRBJ1-3
CASSYSRGTSGNTIYF
>TRBV20-1|TRBJ1-5
CSGAAGKSNQPQHF
>TRBV7-9|TRBJ2-2
CASQRGGELFF
>TRBV20-1|TRBJ2-1
CSARAGRGPFYNEQFF
>TRBV27|TRBJ1-1
CASRSGMTEAFF
>TRBV4-2|TRBJ1-1
CANSQGDSLNTEAFF
>TRBV7-8|TRBJ2-4
CASSPPRTQAKNIQYF
>TRBV6-6|TRBJ1-1
CASSYPTGGRTEAFF
>TRBV6-5|TRBJ2-1
CASSYSEGYNEQFF
>TRBV7-4|TRBJ2-7
CASINQGDSYSSYEQYF
>TRBV28|TRBJ2-6
CASSLFARSSGANVLTF
>TRBV7-2|TRBJ2-5
CASSPVGASNAHGTQYF
>TRBV24-1|TRBJ2-1
CATSAPGTSGASSYNEQFF